This T cell receptor (beta chain) was recorded in a study of T cell repertoires in cytomegalovirus infection. Study background: The public TCR beta signatures pointed to both CMV infection and matching HLA type.

TCRdb reprocessed the reads with MiXCR, giving one entry per CDR3 protein. The sample records about 600,000 distinct CDR3 sequences, roughly 24% being singletons. Germline CDR1 reads SGHTA; CDR2 reads FQGNSA. J was trimmed by 2 bases and V by 2 bases; bases with no gene match: 4. The CDR3 has 16 amino acids. Notes on the study in general: The response measured ex vivo was dominated by TCR beta clonotypes (HLA-C-restricted and CMV-specific). People with CMV and the relevant HLA were identified by cumulative public TCR beta family frequency.

This clonotype was counted at least ten times. Its antigen is as yet unknown. This TCR was recovered from a human donor in good health (CMV status not recorded). Some clones in this sample may be carry-over from other donors' samples. The V call is TRBV7-2, the J call TRBJ1-4; the match to TRBD1 covers 8 bases. The source material was CD8+ T cells from PBMCs. For the CDR3, the DNA is TGTGCCAGCAGCTTACCCCGGGACAGGACTAATGAAAAACTGTTTTTT. This sequence encodes CASSLPRDRTNEKLFF.